One T cell receptor (beta chain) is described in this entry. Its antigen remains unidentified. No much larger clone exists at a distance of one base, and base qualities are not known. The TCR beta CDR3 regions were amplified from the RNA transcripts. The TCR CDR3 was subjected to a first round of RT-PCR using the HTBI primer set and the Qiagen OneStep RT-PCR kit. A second multiplex PCR round built the libraries, followed by size selection and purification. The libraries were sequenced on an Illumina HiSeq2000 using paired-end 100 bp reads. The published analysis was carried out like this. SOAPnuke was used to process the raw data, with reads discarded if the reads contained adapters or uncalled bases, had a mean Phred below 15, or lacked an exact constant-primer or identifier match. High-quality paired reads were merged with COPE v1.2.5, and unique nucleotide sequences were defined as clonotypes. MiTCR v1.1 was used to align the clonotypes against IMGT TRBV, TRBD and TRBJ reference segments. Only V-J combinations with frequency above 0.0001, covering 99.2% of repertoires, were analysed. The TCS score was defined as the ratio of F50 (clonal expansion) to E x V (chaos), calculated using BLOSUM62-based TCRdist between CDR3 peptides within each V-J. Welch's t-statistics and random forest reduced 500 to 550 V-J features to around 14, which were used in a naive Bayes classifier (R e1071). In TCRdb, the public reads were trimmed at Q25 with fastp and aligned with MiXCR, with productive beta chains retained. Under each unique CDR3 protein, matching rows form one entry showing the most common genes and DNA. Clone size and V and J calls follow TCRdb, not the original study. The sample table shows 370,000 or so distinct CDR3 sequences, and roughly 13% are seen once. Less than 25% of the sample is in the top ten clones.

From the cysteine up to the phenylalanine, the CDR3 has a length of 16 residues. Only the CDR3 portion is preserved as DNA: 48 bases, with reading frame beginning at the first base. Unmatched junction bases come to 13, with V trimmed by 3 bases and J by 6 bases. From the germline V gene (reference sequence), CDR1 is LGHDT and CDR2 is YNNKEL. These data belong to a study of T cells in Graves' hyperthyroidism and ophthalmopathy (dated by TCRdb to 2018 to 2020). In terms of the full investigation: Peripheral blood samples were taken at the time of initial diagnosis, prior to any treatment. TCR V-J signatures able to tell the groups apart were searched for in a discovery cohort of 95 or so patients, of whom roughly 42 had Graves' ophthalmopathy and about 60 had stable Graves' hyperthyroidism. Prospective prediction of ophthalmopathy was tested in an independent validation cohort of fewer than 20 hyperthyroidism patients and 17 patients who later progressed to ophthalmopathy. The 75 to 100 discovery patients were randomly split 7:3 into training and test sets. In roughly six Graves' hyperthyroidism patients, the study also compared T-cell repertoires from thyroid tissue with T-cell repertoires from blood. After blood sampling, hyperthyroidism patients were treated with methimazole at a starting dose of 30 mg daily, and ophthalmopathy patients were treated with high-dose intravenous methylprednisolone. The paper reports TCR Vbeta CDR3 sequencing of about 140 peripheral blood samples: under 45 ophthalmopathy, fewer than 80 hyperthyroidism and some 17 progressor patients. Beyond this particular receptor, the publication reports: In validation, progression to ophthalmopathy was predicted by the model with 70% to 71% sensitivity and 72.22% specificity, a median of roughly 6.4 months before onset. Most expanded thyroid clonotypes (frequency above 0.001) were also detected in blood, suggesting blood repertoires may reflect thyroid immune responses. Sample size was not statistically predetermined, and blinding of investigators to group allocation was not performed. In cross-validation, a model built on a 13 V-J signature told ophthalmopathy apart from stable hyperthyroidism with approximately 90% sensitivity and roughly 82% specificity, and in testing the same model reached 80%/75%.

Hyperthyroidism patients were newly diagnosed, with disease duration under 2 months, and aged 18 to 65 years. Any patient with an uncontrolled infection, another autoimmune disease, pregnancy or lactation was excluded. Diagnoses were based on clinical symptoms, serum thyroxine and TRAb, thyroid ultrasound and orbital computed tomography. Blood from progressor patients was drawn when they were first diagnosed with hyperthyroidism, before any ophthalmopathy symptoms appeared. PBMCs were isolated from 10 ml of fresh peripheral blood by Ficoll-Paque density gradient centrifugation. Patients classed as progressors first received a Graves' hyperthyroidism diagnosis and then went on to develop ophthalmopathy during follow-up. Total RNA was extracted with Trizol reagent, and quality was checked on an Agilent 2100 Bioanalyzer.

Sequencing was carried out using blood. The chain links TRBV3-1 with TRBJ1-2, with 7 bases in between that match TRBD1. This sequence originates from a man in his thirties or forties with Graves' hyperthyroidism that later progressed to Graves' ophthalmopathy. The sequence in DNA is TGTGCCAGCAGCCAGCAAGGGGAGGACAGGAGTGATGGCTACACCTTC. Its product reads: CASSQQGEDRSDGYTF. When the CDR3 is completed using the reference TRBV3-1 and TRBJ1-2 genes on either side, the full variable domain is DTAVSQTPKYLVTQMGNDKSIKCEQNLGHDTMYWYKQDSKKFLKIMFSYNNKELIINETVPNRFSPKSPDKAHLNLHINSLELGDSAVYFCASSQQGEDRSDGYTFGSGTRLTVV.